This record looks at one T cell receptor beta chain sequence and its context. Its antigen is not known. V shed 5 bases, J shed 6 bases, and the junction held 8 bases outside the gene matches. This CDR3 has 14 amino acids. The V gene's germline CDR1 is SGHNT and CDR2 YENEEA. This entry comes from a study of PD-1 blockade in classical Hodgkin lymphoma. Broader study findings: It was reported that newly diagnosed patients had less baseline TCR diversity than healthy donors.

Repertoires were generated with immunoSEQ multiplex PCR, while TCRdb's copy carries only in-frame clones and drops some. The data show 70,000 or so clones, 93% seen once. This sample's time point: newly diagnosed, previously untreated cHL patient sample. What served as comparison were PBMCs in newly diagnosed, untreated classical Hodgkin lymphoma. The rearrangement links TRBV11-3 to TRBJ2-3; 7 positions agree with TRBD1. This clonotype was sampled from a human donor with classical Hodgkin lymphoma. Sequences were obtained from peripheral blood mononuclear cells (PBMCs). CDR3 amino acids: CASSTRQGPDTQYF. For the CDR3, the DNA is TGTGCCAGCAGCACCAGACAGGGACCTGATACGCAGTATTTT.